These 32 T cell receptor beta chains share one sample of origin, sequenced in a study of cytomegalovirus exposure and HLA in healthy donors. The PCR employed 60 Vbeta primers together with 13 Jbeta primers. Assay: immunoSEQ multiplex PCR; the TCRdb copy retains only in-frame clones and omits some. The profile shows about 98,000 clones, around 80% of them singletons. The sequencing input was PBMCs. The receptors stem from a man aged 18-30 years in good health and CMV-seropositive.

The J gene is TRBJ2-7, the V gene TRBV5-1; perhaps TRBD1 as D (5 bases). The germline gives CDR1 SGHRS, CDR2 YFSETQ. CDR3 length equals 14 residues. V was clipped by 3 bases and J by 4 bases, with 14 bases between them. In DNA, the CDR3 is TGCGCCAGCAGCTCGCTGACAAGGGGATACGAGCAGTACTTC. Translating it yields CASSSLTRGYEQYF.

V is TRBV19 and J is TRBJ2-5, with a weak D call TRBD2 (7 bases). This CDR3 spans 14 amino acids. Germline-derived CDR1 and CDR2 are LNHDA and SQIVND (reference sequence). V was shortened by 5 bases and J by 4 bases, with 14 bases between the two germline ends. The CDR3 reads CASSLRGGPETQYF. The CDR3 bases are TGTGCCAGTAGTTTACGCGGGGGCCCAGAGACCCAGTACTTC. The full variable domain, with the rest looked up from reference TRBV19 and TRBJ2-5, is DGGITQSPKYLFRKEGQNVTLSCEQNLNHDAMYWYRQDPGQGLRLIYYSQIVNDFQKGDIAEGYSVSREKKESFPLTVTSAQKNPTAFYLCASSLRGGPETQYFGPGTRLLVL.

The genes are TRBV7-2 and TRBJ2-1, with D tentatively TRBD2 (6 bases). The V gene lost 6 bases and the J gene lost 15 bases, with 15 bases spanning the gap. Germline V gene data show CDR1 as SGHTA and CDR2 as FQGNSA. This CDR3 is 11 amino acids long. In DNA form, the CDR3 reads TGTGCCAGCAGTCGCGGGATGGTGGTGTTCTTC. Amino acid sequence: CASSRGMVVFF.

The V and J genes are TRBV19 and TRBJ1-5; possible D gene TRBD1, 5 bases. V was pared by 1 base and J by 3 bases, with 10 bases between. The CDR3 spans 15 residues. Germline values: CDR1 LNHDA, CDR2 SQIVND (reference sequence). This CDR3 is CASSIARGYNQPQHF. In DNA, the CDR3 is TGTGCCAGTAGTATAGCAAGGGGATACAATCAGCCCCAGCATTTT.

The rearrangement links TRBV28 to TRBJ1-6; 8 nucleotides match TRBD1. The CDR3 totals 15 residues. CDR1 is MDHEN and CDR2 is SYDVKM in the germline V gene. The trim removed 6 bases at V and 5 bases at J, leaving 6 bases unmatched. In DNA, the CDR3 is TGTGCCAGCAGAGACCGGACAGGGCATAATTCACCCCTCCACTTT. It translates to CASRDRTGHNSPLHF.

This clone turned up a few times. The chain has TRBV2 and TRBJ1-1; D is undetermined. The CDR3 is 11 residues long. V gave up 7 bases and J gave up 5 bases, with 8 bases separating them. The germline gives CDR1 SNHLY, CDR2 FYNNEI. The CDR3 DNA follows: TGTGCCAGCATCAGGATGACTGAAGCTTTCTTT. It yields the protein CASIRMTEAFF.

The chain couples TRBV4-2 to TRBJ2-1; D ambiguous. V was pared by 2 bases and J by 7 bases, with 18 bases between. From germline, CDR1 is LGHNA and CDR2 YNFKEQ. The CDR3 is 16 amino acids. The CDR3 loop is CASSQLLRVFGNEQFF. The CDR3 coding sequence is TGTGCCAGCAGCCAACTACTACGGGTGTTCGGGAATGAGCAGTTCTTC.

The CDR3 DNA reads as TGTGCCAGCAGTTTAGCGACAGGGGGCCGCAATGAGCAGTTCTTC. Translation: CASSLATGGRNEQFF. The chain combines TRBV27 with TRBJ2-1, with 10 bases lining up with TRBD1. Germline trimming cut 2 bases from V and 6 bases from J; bases unmatched to any gene: 4. The germline CDR1 and CDR2 sequences are MNHEY and SMNVEV (reference sequence). This CDR3 is built from 15 residues.

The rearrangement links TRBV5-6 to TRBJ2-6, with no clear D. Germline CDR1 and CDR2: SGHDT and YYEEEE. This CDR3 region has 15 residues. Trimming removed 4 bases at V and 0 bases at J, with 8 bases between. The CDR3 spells CASSLVGSGANVLTF. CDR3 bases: TGTGCCAGCAGCCTAGTGGGCTCTGGGGCCAACGTCCTGACTTTC.

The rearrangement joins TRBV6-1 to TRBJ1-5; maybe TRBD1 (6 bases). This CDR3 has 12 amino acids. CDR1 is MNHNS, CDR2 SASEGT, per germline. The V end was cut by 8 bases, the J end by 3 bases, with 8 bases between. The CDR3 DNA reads TGTGCCAGCGGACAGTACAATCAGCCCCAGCATTTT. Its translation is CASGQYNQPQHF.

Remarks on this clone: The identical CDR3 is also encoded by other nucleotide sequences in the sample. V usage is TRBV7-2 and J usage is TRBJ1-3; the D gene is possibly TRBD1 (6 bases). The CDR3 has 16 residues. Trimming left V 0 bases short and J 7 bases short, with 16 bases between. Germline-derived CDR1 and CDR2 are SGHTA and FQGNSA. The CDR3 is CASSLAQGSISNTIYF. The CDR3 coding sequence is TGTGCCAGCAGCTTAGCACAGGGCTCCATTTCCAACACCATATATTTT.

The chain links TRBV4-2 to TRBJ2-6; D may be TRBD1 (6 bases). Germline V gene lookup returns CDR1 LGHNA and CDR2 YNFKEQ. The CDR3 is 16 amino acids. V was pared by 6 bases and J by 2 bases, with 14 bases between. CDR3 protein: CASRGNRVAGANVLTF. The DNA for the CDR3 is TGTGCCAGCAGGGGGAACAGGGTCGCTGGGGCCAACGTCCTGACTTTC.

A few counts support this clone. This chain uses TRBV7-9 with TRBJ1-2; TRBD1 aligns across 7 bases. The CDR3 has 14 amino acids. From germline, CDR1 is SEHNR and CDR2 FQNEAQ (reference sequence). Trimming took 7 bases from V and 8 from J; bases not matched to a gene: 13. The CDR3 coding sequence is TGTGCCAGCACCACACGGGACAGTCTGGGCGGCTACACCTTC. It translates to CASTTRDSLGGYTF.

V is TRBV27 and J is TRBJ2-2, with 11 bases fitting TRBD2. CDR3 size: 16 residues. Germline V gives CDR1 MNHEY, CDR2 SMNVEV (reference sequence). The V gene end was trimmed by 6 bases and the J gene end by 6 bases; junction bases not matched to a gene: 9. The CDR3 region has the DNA TGTGCCAGCAGGCTACTAGCGGGGGTTAGCGCCGGGGAGCTGTTTTTT. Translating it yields CASRLLAGVSAGELFF.

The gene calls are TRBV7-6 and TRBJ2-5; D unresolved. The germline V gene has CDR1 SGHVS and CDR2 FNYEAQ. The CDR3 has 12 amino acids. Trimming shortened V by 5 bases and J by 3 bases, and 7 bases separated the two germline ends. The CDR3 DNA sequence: TGTGCCAGCAGCCCCCCAAAAGAGACCCAGTACTTC. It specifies CASSPPKETQYF. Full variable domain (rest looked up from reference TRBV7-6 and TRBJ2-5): GAGVSQSPRYKVTKRGQDVALRCDPISGHVSLYWYRQALGQGPEFLTYFNYEAQQDKSGLPNDRFSAERPEGSISTLTIQRTEQRDSAMYRCASSPPKETQYFGPGTRLLVL.

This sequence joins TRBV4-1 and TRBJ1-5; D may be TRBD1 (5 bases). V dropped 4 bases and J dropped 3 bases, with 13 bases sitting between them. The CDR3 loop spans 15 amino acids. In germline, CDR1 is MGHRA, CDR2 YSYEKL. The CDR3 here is CASSPNLGDNQPQHF. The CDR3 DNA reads TGCGCCAGCAGCCCCAATTTAGGGGACAATCAGCCCCAGCATTTT.

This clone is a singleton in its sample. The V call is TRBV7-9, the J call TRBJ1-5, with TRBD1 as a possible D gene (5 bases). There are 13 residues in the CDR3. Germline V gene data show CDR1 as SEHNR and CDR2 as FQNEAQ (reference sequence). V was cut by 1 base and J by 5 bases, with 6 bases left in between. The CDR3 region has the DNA TGTGCCAGCAGCTTAGAACAGGATCAGCCCCAGCATTTT. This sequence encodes CASSLEQDQPQHF.

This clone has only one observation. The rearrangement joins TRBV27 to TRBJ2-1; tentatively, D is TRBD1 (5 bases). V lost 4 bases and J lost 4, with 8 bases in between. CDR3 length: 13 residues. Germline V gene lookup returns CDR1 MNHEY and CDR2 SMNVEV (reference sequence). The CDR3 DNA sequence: TGTGCCAGCAGTTCACAGGTATACAATGAGCAGTTCTTC. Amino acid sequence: CASSSQVYNEQFF.

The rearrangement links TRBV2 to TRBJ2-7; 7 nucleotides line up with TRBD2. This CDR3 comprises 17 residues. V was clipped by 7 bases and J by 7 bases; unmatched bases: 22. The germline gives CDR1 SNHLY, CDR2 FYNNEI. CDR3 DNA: TGTGCCAGCATAACTGCCCGGCGGCCTAGCGGCGTGGGGGAGCAGTACTTC. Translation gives CASITARRPSGVGEQYF.

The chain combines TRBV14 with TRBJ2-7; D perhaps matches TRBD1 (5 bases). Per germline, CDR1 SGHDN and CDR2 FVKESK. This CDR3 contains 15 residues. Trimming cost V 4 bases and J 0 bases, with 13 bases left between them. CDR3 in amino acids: CASSPGPGLSYEQYF. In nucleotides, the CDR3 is TGTGCCAGCAGCCCCGGTCCAGGGCTCTCCTACGAGCAGTACTTC.

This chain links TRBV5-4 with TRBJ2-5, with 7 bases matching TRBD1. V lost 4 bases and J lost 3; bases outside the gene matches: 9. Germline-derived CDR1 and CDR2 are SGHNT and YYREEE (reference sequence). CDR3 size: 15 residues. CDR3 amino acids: CASSAKGGYEETQYF. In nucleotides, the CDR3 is TGTGCCAGCAGCGCCAAAGGGGGCTACGAAGAGACCCAGTACTTC.

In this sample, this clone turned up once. CDR3 residues: CASRSQGYEQYF. The CDR3 DNA follows: TGTGCCAGCCGCTCACAGGGGTACGAGCAGTACTTC. The V call is TRBV7-8, the J call TRBJ2-7; 7 bases line up with TRBD1. The V gene's germline CDR1 is SGHVS and CDR2 FQNEAQ. The CDR3 is 12 amino acids. The V and J ends lost 8 bases and 4 bases, in that order; junction bases with no gene match: 5.

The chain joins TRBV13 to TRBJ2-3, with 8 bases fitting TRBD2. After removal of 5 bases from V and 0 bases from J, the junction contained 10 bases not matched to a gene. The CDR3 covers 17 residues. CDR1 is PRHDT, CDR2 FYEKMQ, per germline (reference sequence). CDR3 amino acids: CASSPLSGGTSTDTQYF. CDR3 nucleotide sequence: TGTGCCAGCAGCCCCCTAAGCGGGGGTACTAGCACAGATACGCAGTATTTT.

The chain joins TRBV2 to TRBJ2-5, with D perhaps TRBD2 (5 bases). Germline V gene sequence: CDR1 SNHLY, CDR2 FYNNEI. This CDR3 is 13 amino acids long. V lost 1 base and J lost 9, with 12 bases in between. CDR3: CASSEGRWESQYF. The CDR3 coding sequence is TGTGCCAGCAGTGAAGGCCGCTGGGAGTCCCAGTACTTC.

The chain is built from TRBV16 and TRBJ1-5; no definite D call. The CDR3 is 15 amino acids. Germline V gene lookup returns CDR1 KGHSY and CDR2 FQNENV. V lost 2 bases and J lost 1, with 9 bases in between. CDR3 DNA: TGTGCCAGCAGCCAAGTCCCGGGGAGCAATCAGCCCCAGCATTTT. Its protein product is CASSQVPGSNQPQHF.

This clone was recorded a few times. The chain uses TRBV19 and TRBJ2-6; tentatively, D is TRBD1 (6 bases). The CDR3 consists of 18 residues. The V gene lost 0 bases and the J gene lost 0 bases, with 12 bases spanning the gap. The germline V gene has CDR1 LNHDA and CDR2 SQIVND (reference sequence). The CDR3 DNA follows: TGTGCCAGTAGTATAGAAGGATACAGGGCCTCTGGGGCCAACGTCCTGACTTTC. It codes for CASSIEGYRASGANVLTF.

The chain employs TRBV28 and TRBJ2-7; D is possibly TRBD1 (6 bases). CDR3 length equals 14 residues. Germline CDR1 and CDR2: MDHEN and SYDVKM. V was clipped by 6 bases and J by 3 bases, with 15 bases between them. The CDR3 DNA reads TGTGCCAGCAGACAACTTGGACAGAGCTACGAGCAGTACTTC. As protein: CASRQLGQSYEQYF.

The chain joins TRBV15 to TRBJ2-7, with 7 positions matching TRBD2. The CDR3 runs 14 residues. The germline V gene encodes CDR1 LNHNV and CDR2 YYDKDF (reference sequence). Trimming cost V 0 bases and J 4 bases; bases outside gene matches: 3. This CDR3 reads CATSRDWEGYEQYF. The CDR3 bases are TGTGCCACCAGCAGAGATTGGGAGGGGTACGAGCAGTACTTC.

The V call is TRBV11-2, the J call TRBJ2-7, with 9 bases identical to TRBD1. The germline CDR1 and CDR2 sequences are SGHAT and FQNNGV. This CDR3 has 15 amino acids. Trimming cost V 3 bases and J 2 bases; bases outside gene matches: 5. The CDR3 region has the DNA TGTGCCAGCAGCTTCGGGACAGGGACCCCCTACGAGCAGTACTTC. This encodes CASSFGTGTPYEQYF.

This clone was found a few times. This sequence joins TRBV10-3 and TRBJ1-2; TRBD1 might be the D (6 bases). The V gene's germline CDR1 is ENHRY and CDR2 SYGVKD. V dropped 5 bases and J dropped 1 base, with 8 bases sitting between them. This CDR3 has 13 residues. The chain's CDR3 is CAISRQDNYGYTF. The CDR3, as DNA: TGTGCCATCAGTAGACAGGATAACTATGGCTACACCTTC.

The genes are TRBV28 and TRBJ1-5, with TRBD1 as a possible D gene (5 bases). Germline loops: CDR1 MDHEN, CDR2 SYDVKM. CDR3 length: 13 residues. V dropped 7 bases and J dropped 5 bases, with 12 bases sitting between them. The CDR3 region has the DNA TGTGCCAGCACGGGGGGTGGGCATCAGCCCCAGCATTTT. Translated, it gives CASTGGGHQPQHF.

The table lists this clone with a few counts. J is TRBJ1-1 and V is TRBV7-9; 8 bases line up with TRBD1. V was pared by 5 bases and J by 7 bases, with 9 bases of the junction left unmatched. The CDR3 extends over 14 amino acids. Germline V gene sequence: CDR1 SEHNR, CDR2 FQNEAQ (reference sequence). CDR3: CASSPRQGRFEAFF. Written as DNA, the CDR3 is TGTGCCAGCAGCCCACGACAGGGGAGGTTTGAAGCTTTCTTT. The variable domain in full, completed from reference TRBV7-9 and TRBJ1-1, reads DTGVSQNPRHKITKRGQNVTFRCDPISEHNRLYWYRQTLGQGPEFLTYFQNEAQLEKSRLLSDRFSAERPKGSFSTLEIQRTEQGDSAMYLCASSPRQGRFEAFFGQGTRLTVV.